These 32 T cell receptor beta chains came from one sample sequenced in a study of Ad26.COV2.S vaccination and SARS-CoV-2 variants. Documented treatment: 15 to 20 received Ad26.COV2.S at low or high dose, single or two shots; five or six received placebo; per-sample allocation not given. Sampling happened 63 days after the first vaccine or placebo injection. The method was immunoSEQ multiplex PCR; TCRdb's version includes in-frame clones alone and lacks a portion of them. The sample has about 440,000 clones, 80% to 95% seen once; the top ten hold approximately 4.3%. This specimen was peripheral blood, taken in a trial of Ad26.COV2.S vaccine versus placebo. The receptors were gathered from a person between 18 and 59 years old who received the Ad26.COV2.S COVID-19 vaccine or a placebo.

The table lists this clone with a few counts. This chain connects TRBV6-2 or TRBV6-3 to TRBJ2-5; 12 positions agree with TRBD2. With 4 bases clipped from V and 5 bases from J, the junction kept 8 bases outside the gene matches. CDR1 is MNHEY and CDR2 is SVGEGT in the germline V gene. The CDR3 contains 16 residues. The CDR3 spells CASSSRLAGAVETQYF. In DNA, the CDR3 is TGTGCCAGCAGTTCGAGACTAGCGGGAGCGGTGGAGACCCAGTACTTC.

The chain carries TRBV9 and TRBJ2-7; the D gene is possibly TRBD2 (5 bases). The CDR3 length is 14 residues. V lost 4 bases and J lost 1, with 12 bases in between. Germline V CDR1 and CDR2: SGDLS, YYNGEE. The CDR3 region is CASSPEGNSYEQYF. In DNA, the CDR3 is TGTGCCAGCAGCCCAGAGGGCAATTCCTACGAGCAGTACTTC.

This chain uses TRBV12-3 or TRBV12-4 with TRBJ2-1; no reliable D call. This CDR3 has 11 residues. V lost 8 bases, J lost 4 bases, and 6 bases lay in between. The CDR3 DNA reads TGTGCCAGCGGCGGATACAATGAGCAGTTCTTC. Translation gives CASGGYNEQFF.

The chain combines TRBV28 with TRBJ2-5; 8 bases line up with TRBD2. Trimming at V came to 4 bases and at J to 0 bases, leaving 10 bases not matched to a gene. The V gene's germline CDR1 is MDHEN and CDR2 SYDVKM. CDR3 length: 17 amino acids. CDR3 nucleotides: TGTGCCAGCAGTTCCCCCCGCAGCGGGGGACACCAAGAGACCCAGTACTTC. It translates to CASSSPRSGGHQETQYF. The full variable domain, rest sourced from reference TRBV28 and TRBJ2-5, is DVKVTQSSRYLVKRTGEKVFLECVQDMDHENMFWYRQDPGLGLRLIYFSYDVKMKEKGDIPEGYSVSREKKERFSLILESASTNQTSMYLCASSSPRSGGHQETQYFGPGTRLLVL.

The chain links TRBV28 to TRBJ2-1; 14 bases are shared with TRBD2. V was clipped by 8 bases and J by 7 bases; unmatched bases: 10. CDR1 MDHEN and CDR2 SYDVKM come from the germline V gene. This CDR3 is built from 16 residues. The CDR3 sequence: CASATSGRAEKNEQFF. The DNA for the CDR3 is TGTGCCAGCGCGACTAGCGGGAGGGCCGAGAAAAATGAGCAGTTCTTC.

The chain combines TRBV7-6 with TRBJ2-7; D possibly corresponds to TRBD2 (6 bases). CDR1 and CDR2 from the germline V gene are SGHVS and FNYEAQ. This CDR3 has 16 amino acids. V was clipped by 1 base and J by 6 bases, with 19 bases between them. CDR3 in amino acids: CASSLVGAGKGSEQYF. The DNA of the CDR3 is TGTGCCAGCAGCTTAGTTGGGGCGGGGAAGGGGAGCGAGCAGTACTTC.

Here the CDR3 reads CASSEGQGGQPQHF. DNA for the CDR3: TGTGCCAGTAGTGAGGGACAGGGCGGTCAGCCCCAGCATTTT. The rearrangement uses TRBV19 and TRBJ1-5; 9 positions match TRBD1. The CDR3 consists of 14 residues. Germline assignment: CDR1 LNHDA and CDR2 SQIVND (reference sequence). V was clipped by 5 bases and J by 6 bases; unmatched bases: 5.

The chain carries TRBV27 and TRBJ2-3; 9 positions agree with TRBD2. V was pared by 2 bases and J by 0 bases, with 9 bases of the junction left unmatched. The CDR3 is 18 amino acids. Looked up from germline, CDR1 is MNHEY and CDR2 is SMNVEV (reference sequence). The CDR3 sequence: CASSLAAGGVPSTDTQYF. The CDR3 DNA sequence: TGTGCCAGCAGTTTAGCAGCGGGAGGCGTTCCTAGCACAGATACGCAGTATTTT.

The rearrangement joins TRBV27 to TRBJ1-2; D remains unclear. Germline CDR1 and CDR2: MNHEY and SMNVEV (reference sequence). This CDR3 has 14 residues. Deletions cut 4 bases from V and 4 bases from J, with 13 bases between. The CDR3 is CASSSNMGSYGYTF. CDR3 sequence (DNA): TGTGCCAGCAGTTCTAATATGGGGAGCTATGGCTACACCTTC.

The genes are TRBV5-5 and TRBJ2-1, with a weak D call TRBD1 (6 bases). Germline V gene lookup returns CDR1 SGHKS and CDR2 YYEKEE (reference sequence). This CDR3 spans 13 amino acids. V lost 7 bases to trimming and J lost 12 bases, with 20 bases between them. CDR3 region: CASLHGQGGRQFF. The DNA for the CDR3 is TGTGCCAGCCTCCATGGCCAAGGGGGTAGGCAGTTCTTC. Using reference TRBV5-5 and TRBJ2-1 for the parts outside the CDR3, the full variable domain is DAGVTQSPTHLIKTRGQQVTLRCSPISGHKSVSWYQQVLGQGPQFIFQYYEKEERGRGNFPDRFSARQFPNYSSELNVNALLLGDSALYLCASLHGQGGRQFFGPGTRLTVL.

The chain is built from TRBV9 and TRBJ2-2, with D unresolved. Germline loops: CDR1 SGDLS, CDR2 YYNGEE. The germline V and J ends were trimmed by 1 base and 5 bases, with 9 bases remaining between them. The CDR3 consists of 14 residues. The chain's CDR3 is CASSVRERTGELFF. CDR3 sequence (DNA): TGTGCCAGCAGCGTAAGAGAGAGAACCGGGGAGCTGTTTTTT.

The V call is TRBV11-2, the J call TRBJ2-5; the match to TRBD2 covers 10 bases. Germline values: CDR1 SGHAT, CDR2 FQNNGV. The ends lost 0 bases at V and 4 bases at J; junction bases unmatched: 5. The length of the CDR3 is 16 residues. The CDR3 sequence: CASSLDPGLAAETQYF. The CDR3 DNA is TGTGCCAGCAGCTTAGACCCCGGACTAGCGGCAGAGACCCAGTACTTC.

The rearrangement joins TRBV7-9 to TRBJ2-6; no clear D gene. The CDR3 is made up of 16 amino acids. Per the germline V gene, CDR1 is SEHNR and CDR2 is FQNEAQ (reference sequence). The V end was cut by 1 base, the J end by 0 bases, with 7 bases between. The CDR3 sequence: CASSLVANSGANVLTF. In DNA, the CDR3 is TGTGCCAGCAGCTTAGTAGCCAACTCTGGGGCCAACGTCCTGACTTTC. Variable domain in full (rest from reference TRBV7-9 and TRBJ2-6): DTGVSQNPRHKITKRGQNVTFRCDPISEHNRLYWYRQTLGQGPEFLTYFQNEAQLEKSRLLSDRFSAERPKGSFSTLEIQRTEQGDSAMYLCASSLVANSGANVLTFGAGSRLTVL.

The rearrangement joins TRBV6-2 or TRBV6-3 to TRBJ2-7; either TRBD1 or TRBD2 may supply D (6 bases each). V gave up 6 bases and J gave up 7 bases, with 16 bases separating them. The CDR3 contains 13 residues. Germline assignment: CDR1 MNHEY and CDR2 SVGEGT. CDR3 loop: CASSLRTTGEQYF. DNA of the CDR3: TGTGCCAGCAGCTTACGGACTACAGGGGAGCAGTACTTC.

The chain joins TRBV18 to TRBJ2-2; D is ambiguous. Deletions cut 3 bases from V and 4 bases from J, with 6 bases between. There are 13 residues in the CDR3. Germline CDR1 and CDR2: KGHSH and LQKENI. Here the CDR3 DNA reads TGTGCCAGCTCACCTAAGGGCACCGGGGAGCTGTTTTTT. Residues: CASSPKGTGELFF.

The gene calls are TRBV2 and TRBJ1-5; TRBD1 is a possible D gene (5 bases). V lost 6 bases to trimming and J lost 1 base, with 7 bases between them. This CDR3 contains 13 residues. CDR1 and CDR2 from the germline V gene are SNHLY and FYNNEI. This CDR3 is CASRWDSNQPQHF. CDR3 in DNA: TGTGCCAGCAGGTGGGACAGCAATCAGCCCCAGCATTTT.

The rearrangement links TRBV12-3 or TRBV12-4 to TRBJ2-7; 7 bases are a match to TRBD2. J gave up 3 bases and V 3 bases, and 2 bases lay outside the gene matches. The CDR3 contains 13 residues. CDR3 protein: CASSFGTIYEQYF. CDR3 bases: TGTGCCAGCAGTTTCGGGACTATCTACGAGCAGTACTTC.

In its sample, this clone was seen once. This chain connects TRBV5-1 to TRBJ2-5, with D possibly being TRBD1 (6 bases). The V end was cut by 4 bases, the J end by 1 base, with 17 bases between. The CDR3 runs to 16 residues. Germline loops: CDR1 SGHRS, CDR2 YFSETQ. CDR3: CASSIGQLEGQETQYF. In nucleotides, the CDR3 is TGCGCCAGCAGCATAGGACAGCTTGAGGGCCAAGAGACCCAGTACTTC.

This clone was observed a single time. The CDR3 DNA follows: TGTGCCAGCAGCAAATCTGCTGCCAAACCCTTCACAGATACGCAGTATTTT. It codes for CASSKSAAKPFTDTQYF. J is TRBJ2-3 and V is TRBV21-1. TRBV21-1 has pseudogene status. This CDR3 is 17 amino acids long.

This clone was detected only a few times. This chain joins TRBV29-1 and TRBJ2-7; possible D gene TRBD2, 6 bases. Per germline, CDR1 SQVTM and CDR2 ANQGSEA. Trimming removed 2 bases at V and 5 bases at J, with 13 bases between. This CDR3 is built from 13 residues. The CDR3 coding sequence is TGCAGCGTTGAATTAGCGGCGGCTCACGAGCAGTACTTC. Protein: CSVELAAAHEQYF.

This sequence joins TRBV4-2 and TRBJ2-7; D gene ambiguous. V lost 4 bases to trimming and J lost 1 base, with 11 bases between them. This CDR3 is 14 amino acids long. Per germline, CDR1 LGHNA and CDR2 YNFKEQ. The CDR3 spells CASSPRLGSYEQYF. As DNA, the CDR3 is TGTGCCAGCAGCCCCAGATTAGGATCCTACGAGCAGTACTTC.

The chain couples TRBV7-2 to TRBJ2-5; a weak D match, TRBD2 (6 bases). Trimming cost V 3 bases and J 2 bases, with 13 bases left between them. The CDR3 is 15 amino acids. The germline CDR1 and CDR2 sequences are SGHTA and FQGNSA. In nucleotides, the CDR3 is TGTGCCAGCAGCTTGGGACTGGGACGACAAGAGACCCAGTACTTC. Translated: CASSLGLGRQETQYF.

This clone was picked up a small number of times. J is TRBJ1-6 and V is TRBV5-1; D is possibly TRBD1 (6 bases). Per the germline V gene, CDR1 is SGHRS and CDR2 is YFSETQ. Trimming shortened V by 2 bases and J by 7 bases, and 13 bases separated the two germline ends. The CDR3 runs 15 residues. The CDR3 loop is CASSLSRDKNSPLHF. In DNA, the CDR3 is TGCGCCAGCAGCTTATCCCGGGACAAGAATTCACCCCTCCACTTT.

This clone was counted once. The rearrangement uses TRBV7-9 and TRBJ2-1, with 7 bases fitting TRBD2. This CDR3 is 15 amino acids long. CDR1 is SEHNR, CDR2 FQNEAQ, per germline (reference sequence). The V segment lost 5 bases and the J segment 4 bases; nucleotides outside the gene matches: 8. CDR3 region: CASSRTPGLYNEQFF. Written as DNA, the CDR3 is TGTGCCAGCAGCCGTACCCCGGGACTATACAATGAGCAGTTCTTC. The full variable domain, completed using reference TRBV7-9 and TRBJ2-1, is DTGVSQNPRHKITKRGQNVTFRCDPISEHNRLYWYRQTLGQGPEFLTYFQNEAQLEKSRLLSDRFSAERPKGSFSTLEIQRTEQGDSAMYLCASSRTPGLYNEQFFGPGTRLTVL.

This clone was recorded once. The genes are TRBV9 and TRBJ2-2; D is perhaps TRBD2 (6 bases). There are 14 residues in the CDR3. V gave up 0 bases and J gave up 7 bases, with 10 bases separating them. CDR1 and CDR2 (germline): SGDLS, YYNGEE. CDR3 region: CASSVGGGIGELFF. The CDR3 coding sequence is TGTGCCAGCAGCGTAGGTGGGGGGATCGGGGAGCTGTTTTTT.

J is TRBJ2-2 and V is TRBV4-1; 9 bases line up with TRBD1. Germline loops: CDR1 MGHRA, CDR2 YSYEKL. Unmatched junction bases numbered 6, after V lost 4 bases and J lost 3 bases. This CDR3 has 16 amino acids. The CDR3 nucleotides are TGCGCCAGCAGCCTCCGGACAGGGGAGGACACCGGGGAGCTGTTTTTT. It yields the protein CASSLRTGEDTGELFF.

V gene TRBV5-5 combines with J gene TRBJ2-6; the match to TRBD1 covers 7 bases. Trimming removed 3 bases from V and 4 bases from J; junction bases left unmatched: 7. The CDR3 length is 16 residues. Per the germline V gene, CDR1 is SGHKS and CDR2 is YYEKEE (reference sequence). The CDR3 spells CASSSRTGDGANVLTF. The CDR3 nucleotides read TGTGCCAGCAGCTCCAGGACAGGCGACGGGGCCAACGTCCTGACTTTC.

The chain employs TRBV28 and TRBJ1-2; tentative D call: TRBD1 (5 bases). Trimming pared 6 bases from V and 5 bases from J, leaving 25 bases between. The CDR3 consists of 17 residues. CDR1 MDHEN and CDR2 SYDVKM come from the germline V gene. The CDR3 coding sequence is TGTGCCAGCAGCTACCTTGTTGGGGCCATATTGGAATATGGCTACACCTTC. The encoded protein is CASSYLVGAILEYGYTF.

This chain uses TRBV27 with TRBJ1-6; no definite D call. The CDR3 spans 15 residues. Looked up from germline, CDR1 is MNHEY and CDR2 is SMNVEV (reference sequence). V shed 1 base and J shed 16 bases, with 20 bases lying between them. The CDR3: CASSLLTLGHGPLHF. The CDR3 DNA reads as TGTGCCAGCAGTTTATTAACATTGGGCCACGGGCCACTCCACTTT.

V is TRBV27 and J is TRBJ1-3, with 11 bases fitting TRBD1. Germline assignment: CDR1 MNHEY and CDR2 SMNVEV (reference sequence). CDR3 size: 23 residues. The trim removed 3 bases at V and 0 bases at J, leaving 22 bases unmatched. CDR3 region: CASSFFPPSGQGANFLSGNTIYF. CDR3 DNA: TGTGCCAGCAGTTTCTTTCCCCCATCCGGACAGGGGGCAAATTTCCTCTCTGGAAACACCATATATTTT.

The chain carries TRBV7-2 and TRBJ2-3; the D gene is possibly TRBD2 (6 bases). CDR1 and CDR2 from the germline V gene are SGHTA and FQGNSA. The CDR3 spans 14 residues. V dropped 10 bases and J dropped 1 base, with 15 bases sitting between them. The CDR3, as DNA: TGTGCCATCACCCAATTAGCGGGCACAGATACGCAGTATTTT. This gives the protein CAITQLAGTDTQYF.

This clone was recorded once. The chain couples TRBV7-3 to TRBJ2-5; TRBD1 matches 8 bases. The V gene's germline CDR1 is SGHTA and CDR2 FQGTGA. V shed 5 bases and J 4 bases; nucleotides not matched to a gene: 3. The CDR3 covers 13 residues. The CDR3 loop reads CASSPDRGETQYF. The DNA for the CDR3 is TGTGCCAGCAGCCCCGACAGGGGAGAGACCCAGTACTTC.